This T cell receptor (beta chain) was identified in a study of post-analysis software for immune sequencing data. Study results and caveats: Elevated frequency relative to controls characterized roughly five TRBV segments in patients, TRBV5-6, TRBV5-1 and TRBV20-1 among them.

Prepared libraries of TCR beta cDNA carried unique molecular identifiers. TCRdb called the PCR reads again in MiXCR, with one record for every CDR3 protein. This table holds about 540,000 distinct CDR3 sequences, around 31% found once. In this sample, this clonotype turned up a few times. Antigen specificity is unknown. Trimming took 2 bases from V and 2 from J, leaving 9 bases between them. The germline V gene has CDR1 MDHEN and CDR2 SYDVKM. This CDR3 is built from 14 residues. Sequenced material: blood. The clonotype comes from a girl younger than 18 with multiple sclerosis. The chain is built from TRBV28 and TRBJ1-1; D might be TRBD1 (6 bases). The CDR3 region has the DNA TGTGCCAGCAGTTTACAGGGGTCAAACACTGAAGCTTTCTTT. It encodes CASSLQGSNTEAFF.